Here is one TCR beta chain with its context. The antigen is undetermined. Primers: 60 Vbeta forward and 13 Jbeta reverse. Profiling relied on immunoSEQ multiplex PCR, and the TCRdb table lists in-frame clones only, not all of them. The sample contains 90,000 or so clones, 75% to 85% of which appear only once. This sample is drawn from a study of cytomegalovirus exposure and HLA in healthy donors. Across the study: When 398 donors were genotyped, roughly 78% of them were found to fall in the Caucasian-associated ancestry cluster.

The CDR3 extends over 14 amino acids. Per the germline V gene, CDR1 is LNHDA and CDR2 is SQIVND (reference sequence). Between the trimmed V and J ends, which lost 3 bases and 2 bases, there was a span of 8 bases. Findings and caveats of the study: As a later analysis revealed, the rate of TCR association differed by HLA locus, with DRB1 most and HLA-C fewest. Later analysis showed most CMV-associated TCR beta chains appearing HLA-restricted. Immune exposure information comprised only CMV serostatus.

This sequence originates from a man in his forties or fifties in good health and CMV-seropositive. This rearrangement joins TRBV19 to TRBJ1-5; D call uncertain. The sequenced material came from PBMCs. The CDR3 sequence: CASSIAGGNQPQHF. CDR3 DNA sequence: TGTGCCAGTAGTATTGCTGGAGGCAATCAGCCCCAGCATTTT.